Below, 7 T cell receptor beta chains from the same sample are listed, as sequenced in a study of T cell clonality in common variable immunodeficiency. Study-level results: Reportedly, TCR beta sequences from common variable immunodeficiency showed fewer deletions and N-nucleotide insertions.

For these TCRs, the target antigens are not known. This table comes from immunoSEQ multiplex PCR, and its TCRdb copy is limited to in-frame clones, with some not included. This sample carries approximately 24,000 clones, none of them present only once. Sequenced sample: peripheral blood mononuclear cells. These TCRs come from a human donor with common variable immunodeficiency.

This clone was observed a few times. The read terminates 3 residues ahead of where the CDR3 ends, so the germline J gene completes it. The chain carries TRBV2 and TRBJ1-5; 8 bases fit TRBD1. This CDR3 spans 14 amino acids. V was clipped by 4 bases and J by 3 bases; unmatched bases: 2. From germline, CDR1 is SNHLY and CDR2 FYNNEI. The sequenced part of the CDR3 DNA is TGTGCCAGCAGTGGACAGGGGCCCAATCAGCCC. Translating gives CASSGQGPNQP. The complete CDR3 sequence is CASSGQGPNQPQHF.

This clone occurred many times. The read terminates 3 residues before the CDR3 end, so the remaining end is supplied by the germline J gene. The V call is TRBV19, the J call TRBJ2-1, with 9 bases fitting TRBD2. This CDR3 has 16 residues. CDR1 is LNHDA, CDR2 SQIVND, per germline (reference sequence). With V trimmed by 3 bases and J by 0 bases, 3 bases remained unmatched. CDR3 loop: CASSMVAGASYNEQFF. CDR3 bases read: TGTGCCAGTAGTATGGTAGCGGGGGCCTCCTACAATGAG.

In the case of this clone: This same CDR3 is encoded by further DNA sequences in the sample. Partial CDR3 DNA: TGTGCCAGCAGTGAGGGGGGGACCTACGAG. This codes for CASSEGGTYE. The whole CDR3 protein reads CASSEGGTYEQYF. The rearrangement links TRBV2 to TRBJ2-7; TRBD2 agrees at 7 bases. The read finishes 3 residues shy of the CDR3 end, and the germline J gene is used to complete it. This CDR3 is 13 amino acids long. CDR1 and CDR2 from the germline V gene are SNHLY and FYNNEI. Trimming cost V 3 bases and J 2 bases; bases outside gene matches: 1.

Worth noting for this clone: The read comes to an end 3 residues before the CDR3 does, leaving the germline J gene to fill in the end. The chain uses TRBV5-1 and TRBJ1-1, with 8 nucleotides matching TRBD1. Trimming removed 0 bases from V and 5 bases from J; junction bases left unmatched: 6. This CDR3 comprises 15 residues. Looked up from germline, CDR1 is SGHRS and CDR2 is YFSETQ. The CDR3 loop is CASSLADRVGTEAFF. The DNA read from the CDR3 is TGCGCCAGCAGCTTGGCGGACAGGGTGGGTACTGAA.

This clone was recorded many times. The CDR3 end is not reached by the read, which stops 3 residues before it; the germline J gene fills it in. The J gene is TRBJ2-7, the V gene TRBV9, with D tentatively TRBD2 (6 bases). V lost 0 bases, J lost 1 base, and 8 bases lay in between. CDR1 is SGDLS and CDR2 is YYNGEE in the germline V gene. The CDR3 sequence is 14 residues long. Incomplete CDR3 DNA: TGTGCCAGCAGCGTAGCGAGCGGGTCCTACGAG. Amino acid sequence: CASSVASGSYE. In full, the CDR3 reads CASSVASGSYEQYF.

This clone was observed a handful of times. From the germline J gene comes the end of the CDR3, since the read stops 3 residues before it. V is TRBV20-1 and J is TRBJ2-7; 7 nucleotides agree with TRBD2. The J segment lost 1 base and the V segment lost 0 bases, leaving 6 bases of the junction unmatched. The CDR3 consists of 15 residues. Germline V gene lookup returns CDR1 DFQATT and CDR2 SNEGSKA (reference sequence). The sequenced part of the CDR3 DNA is TGCAGTGCTAGAGATACTACGGGGGGTTCCTACGAG. Protein product: CSARDTTGGSYE. The full-length CDR3 reads as CSARDTTGGSYEQYF.

This clone appeared many times. The read finishes 3 residues shy of the CDR3 end, and the germline J gene is used to complete it. The gene calls are TRBV6-2 or TRBV6-3 and TRBJ2-5; TRBD2 aligns across 7 bases. This CDR3 is built from 15 residues. Trimming cost V 5 bases and J 0 bases; bases outside gene matches: 6. Germline-derived CDR1 and CDR2 are MNHEY and SVGEGT. The CDR3 protein is CASSTPSGYQETQYF. The sequenced CDR3 bases are TGTGCCAGCAGTACCCCTAGCGGTTACCAAGAGACC.